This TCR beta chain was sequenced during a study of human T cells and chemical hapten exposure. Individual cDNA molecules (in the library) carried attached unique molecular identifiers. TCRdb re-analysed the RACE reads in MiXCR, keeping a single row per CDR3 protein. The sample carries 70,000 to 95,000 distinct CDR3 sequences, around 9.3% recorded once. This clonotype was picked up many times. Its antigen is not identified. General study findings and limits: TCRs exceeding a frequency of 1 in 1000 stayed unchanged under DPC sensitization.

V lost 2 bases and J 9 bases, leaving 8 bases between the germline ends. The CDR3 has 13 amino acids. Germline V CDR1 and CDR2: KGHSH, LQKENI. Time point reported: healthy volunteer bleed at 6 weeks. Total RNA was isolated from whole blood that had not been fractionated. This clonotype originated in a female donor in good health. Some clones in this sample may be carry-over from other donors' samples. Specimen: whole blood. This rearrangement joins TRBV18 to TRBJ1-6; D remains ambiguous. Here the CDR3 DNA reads TGTGCCAGCTCACCAACTGCGCGTTCACCCCTCCACTTT. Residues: CASSPTARSPLHF.